The 29 T cell receptor beta chains below come from one sample, sequenced in a study of cytomegalovirus exposure and HLA in healthy donors. The PCR employed 60 Vbeta primers together with 13 Jbeta primers. Generated by immunoSEQ multiplex PCR, the TCRdb table keeps only in-frame clones and is missing some. The table records some 140,000 clones, roughly 80% of them present only once. The sequenced material came from PBMCs. All receptors derive from a woman in her forties in good health and CMV-seronegative.

V and J are TRBV27 and TRBJ2-5; maybe TRBD1 (5 bases). This CDR3 has 13 residues. Per the germline V gene, CDR1 is MNHEY and CDR2 is SMNVEV (reference sequence). Trimming left V 5 bases short and J 2 bases short, with 9 bases between. The CDR3 sequence: CASSPRQQETQYF. As DNA, the CDR3 is TGTGCCAGCAGTCCCCGACAGCAAGAGACCCAGTACTTC.

The chain carries TRBV29-1 and TRBJ2-7, with TRBD1 as a possible D gene (6 bases). The V gene's germline CDR1 is SQVTM and CDR2 ANQGSEA. With 6 bases removed from V and 4 bases from J, the gap between germline ends came to 13 bases. The CDR3 totals 12 residues. The CDR3 is CSVRQDIYEQYF. The DNA for the CDR3 is TGCAGCGTCCGACAGGACATATACGAGCAGTACTTC.

The chain uses TRBV5-1 and TRBJ1-5, with a weak D call TRBD1 (5 bases). Per the germline V gene, CDR1 is SGHRS and CDR2 is YFSETQ. This CDR3 has 15 residues. V gave up 0 bases and J gave up 0 bases, with 7 bases separating them. CDR3 coding DNA: TGCGCCAGCAGCTTGGAAGGGGATAGCAATCAGCCCCAGCATTTT. It yields the protein CASSLEGDSNQPQHF.

This rearrangement joins TRBV2 to TRBJ1-5, with a weak D call TRBD1 (6 bases). The V and J ends lost 2 bases and 5 bases respectively, with 10 bases between them. The CDR3 runs to 14 residues. Per the germline V gene, CDR1 is SNHLY and CDR2 is FYNNEI. CDR3 sequence: CASSEPAGDQPQHF. In DNA, the CDR3 is TGTGCCAGCAGTGAACCGGCAGGGGATCAGCCCCAGCATTTT.

The chain recombines TRBV14 with TRBJ2-6; D not resolved. The CDR3 has 15 residues. The ends were cut back, 1 base at V and 0 bases at J, with 4 bases in the middle. CDR1 and CDR2 (germline): SGHDN, FVKESK. The chain's CDR3 is CASSQVGSGANVLTF. DNA for the CDR3: TGTGCCAGCAGCCAAGTCGGCTCTGGGGCCAACGTCCTGACTTTC.

The rearrangement links TRBV10-1 to TRBJ1-2; no firm D call. Between the trimmed V and J ends, which lost 0 bases and 7 bases, there was a span of 9 bases. Germline V gene lookup returns CDR1 WNHNN and CDR2 SYGVQD (reference sequence). The CDR3 totals 13 residues. The CDR3 region is CASSESRGSGYTF. CDR3 nucleotides: TGCGCCAGCAGTGAGTCACGGGGTTCTGGCTACACCTTC.

The rearrangement joins TRBV5-6 to TRBJ2-7, with TRBD1 matching 8 bases. Germline CDR1 and CDR2: SGHDT and YYEEEE. V lost 4 bases to trimming and J lost 2 bases; unmatched junction nucleotides: 2. The CDR3 length is 13 residues. CDR3 DNA: TGTGCCAGCAGCCGGGGACAGGCCTACGAGCAGTACTTC. This encodes CASSRGQAYEQYF.

The chain joins TRBV27 to TRBJ2-7; 8 nucleotides agree with TRBD1. V lost 0 bases and J lost 0; bases outside the gene matches: 1. The CDR3 has 15 residues. The germline V gene has CDR1 MNHEY and CDR2 SMNVEV (reference sequence). The CDR3 DNA reads as TGTGCCAGCAGTTTATCGACAGGGGCCTCCTACGAGCAGTACTTC. Amino acids: CASSLSTGASYEQYF.

The V call is TRBV6-5, the J call TRBJ2-1; weak D call: TRBD2 (5 bases). The CDR3 contains 14 residues. CDR1 MNHEY and CDR2 SVGAGI come from the germline V gene. V was cut by 7 bases and J by 3 bases, with 13 bases left in between. The CDR3 reads CASTPPGFYNEQFF. The CDR3 nucleotides are TGTGCCAGCACCCCGCCGGGGTTCTACAATGAGCAGTTCTTC.

CDR3 region: CASAGQGNTEAFF. The CDR3 DNA sequence: TGTGCCAGCGCGGGACAGGGTAACACTGAAGCTTTCTTT. The rearrangement links TRBV7-9 to TRBJ1-1; 9 bases match TRBD1. The CDR3 length is 13 residues. V shed 8 bases and J 2 bases; nucleotides not matched to a gene: 3. CDR1 SEHNR and CDR2 FQNEAQ come from the germline V gene (reference sequence).

In this sample, this clone turned up a few times. This chain connects TRBV6-5 to TRBJ2-7, with D possibly TRBD1 on 6 matching bases. The CDR3 runs to 12 residues. Germline V gives CDR1 MNHEY, CDR2 SVGAGI. Trimming took 6 bases from V and 4 from J, leaving 10 bases between them. For the CDR3, the DNA is TGTGCCAGCAGCAGGGGACGGTACGAGCAGTACTTC. Translating gives CASSRGRYEQYF.

The chain recombines TRBV6-5 with TRBJ2-5; maybe TRBD1 (6 bases). The J call may be incorrect, as the DNA end agrees better with TRBJ2-7. The CDR3 totals 14 residues. Per the germline V gene, CDR1 is MNHEY and CDR2 is SVGAGI. CDR3 sequence: CASSYQQGPYEQYF. The DNA of the CDR3 is TGTGCCAGCAGCTACCAACAGGGACCCTACGAGCAGTACTTC.

V usage is TRBV4-2 and J usage is TRBJ2-3, with a weak D call TRBD2 (6 bases). Germline lookup yields CDR1 LGHNA and CDR2 YNFKEQ. Trimming removed 2 bases at V and 8 bases at J, with 17 bases between. The CDR3 contains 15 residues. The CDR3 nucleotides are TGTGCCAGCAGCCAATCCGGGACCCCGGAGGGTACGCAGTATTTT. Translated, it gives CASSQSGTPEGTQYF.

V usage is TRBV30 and J usage is TRBJ2-3, with unresolved D. The CDR3 has 13 amino acids. Trimming shortened V by 1 base and J by 1 base, and 6 bases separated the two germline ends. Germline CDR1 and CDR2: GTSNPN and SVGIG (reference sequence). CDR3 loop: CAWSGQGTDTQYF. The CDR3, as DNA: TGTGCCTGGAGTGGGCAAGGCACAGATACGCAGTATTTT.

This clone was detected a few times. The CDR3 nucleotides are TGTGCCAGTAGTATATCGTCCACCCGGTCCTACGAGCAGTACTTC. This encodes CASSISSTRSYEQYF. The chain links TRBV19 to TRBJ2-7; no clear D. The CDR3 spans 15 residues. CDR1 is LNHDA and CDR2 is SQIVND in the germline V gene (reference sequence). V lost 2 bases and J lost 1, with 12 bases in between.

This clone was counted only a few times. The rearrangement joins TRBV6-5 to TRBJ2-2; D is perhaps TRBD1 (6 bases). This CDR3 has 15 amino acids. CDR1 is MNHEY and CDR2 is SVGAGI in the germline V gene. The germline V and J ends were trimmed by 6 bases and 5 bases, with 16 bases remaining between them. The CDR3 protein is CASRIAGVGTGELFF. CDR3 bases: TGTGCCAGCAGAATTGCAGGGGTTGGGACCGGGGAGCTGTTTTTT.

This clone was recorded a few times. The chain links TRBV25-1 to TRBJ2-5; 9 bases line up with TRBD1. J lost 1 base, V lost 6 bases, and 6 bases had no gene match. This CDR3 is 15 amino acids long. CDR1 is MGHDK, CDR2 SYGVNS, per germline. CDR3 loop: CASSAGTGSQETQYF. DNA of the CDR3: TGTGCCAGCAGCGCCGGGACAGGGTCCCAAGAGACCCAGTACTTC.

The genes are TRBV5-6 and TRBJ1-5; D unresolved. V lost 3 bases to trimming and J lost 5 bases, with 15 bases between them. CDR3 size: 15 residues. Germline V lookup: CDR1 SGHDT, CDR2 YYEEEE. CDR3 coding DNA: TGTGCCAGCAGCTCCTCAACCCTACGCTATCAGCCCCAGCATTTT. It codes for CASSSSTLRYQPQHF.

The CDR3 DNA sequence: TGTGCCATCACGTCTTCGGCTAGCGGCTACAACTACAATGAGCAGTTCTTC. Amino acids: CAITSSASGYNYNEQFF. The chain is built from TRBV10-3 and TRBJ2-1; TRBD2 aligns across 7 bases. The junction had 15 bases not matched to a gene; V was cut back by 7 bases and J by 3 bases. Germline values: CDR1 ENHRY, CDR2 SYGVKD. This CDR3 comprises 17 residues.

This chain joins TRBV6-5 and TRBJ2-2, with D perhaps matching TRBD2 (5 bases). Trimming pared 0 bases from V and 1 base from J, leaving 6 bases between. This CDR3 region has 15 residues. The V gene's germline CDR1 is MNHEY and CDR2 SVGAGI. The CDR3 loop is CASSYSAGNTGELFF. CDR3 nucleotide sequence: TGTGCCAGCAGTTACTCGGCGGGGAACACCGGGGAGCTGTTTTTT.

The chain recombines TRBV25-1 with TRBJ1-1; weak D call: TRBD1 (5 bases). The CDR3 consists of 17 residues. The V end lost 2 bases, the J end lost 1 base, and 17 bases lay between the germline ends. Looked up from germline, CDR1 is MGHDK and CDR2 is SYGVNS. CDR3 sequence reads: CASSEVKVPQGNTEAFF. The DNA of the CDR3 is TGTGCCAGCAGTGAAGTCAAGGTGCCCCAGGGGAACACTGAAGCTTTCTTT.

This clone was seen only a few times. A read error may produce the germline difference seen at one junction end. This chain links TRBV28 with TRBJ1-1; 7 bases line up with TRBD1. This CDR3 region has 11 residues. Per the germline V gene, CDR1 is MDHEN and CDR2 is SYDVKM. The CDR3 DNA follows: TGTGCCAGCAACCAAGCCGGACAGGCTCTCTTT. Its translation: CASNQAGQALF.

This clone was seen more than once but under ten times. The chain is built from TRBV6-5 and TRBJ1-1; D gene unclear. This CDR3 spans 15 amino acids. V was shortened by 2 bases and J by 4 bases, with 14 bases between the two germline ends. The germline V gene has CDR1 MNHEY and CDR2 SVGAGI. The CDR3 loop is CASSYGGELGTEAFF. The CDR3 DNA sequence: TGTGCCAGCAGTTACGGCGGAGAACTCGGCACTGAAGCTTTCTTT.

The CDR3, as DNA: TGTGCCAGCAGCTTAGCAAGAGGCCGCGAGCAGTACTTC. Translating it yields CASSLARGREQYF. The chain is built from TRBV11-3 and TRBJ2-7, with D unresolved. V lost 1 base, J lost 6 bases, and 10 bases lay in between. Germline V CDR1 and CDR2: SGHNT, YENEEA. The CDR3 runs to 13 residues.

This clone was observed a single time. The CDR3 DNA sequence: TGTGCCAGCAGTTCCCGGGACAGGGTTTGGGAGACCCAGTACTTC. Its protein product is CASSSRDRVWETQYF. The chain joins TRBV27 to TRBJ2-5; 9 nucleotides align to TRBD1. CDR1 and CDR2 (germline): MNHEY, SMNVEV (reference sequence). CDR3 length: 15 residues. J gave up 5 bases and V 4 bases, and 8 bases lay outside the gene matches.

The chain couples TRBV5-4 to TRBJ1-2, with a weak D call TRBD1 (5 bases). The V and J ends lost 4 bases and 7 bases respectively, with 17 bases between them. Germline assignment: CDR1 SGHNT and CDR2 YYREEE (reference sequence). There are 14 residues in the CDR3. The chain's CDR3 is CASSPRGELAGYTF. In DNA form, the CDR3 reads TGTGCCAGCAGCCCCCGGGGGGAGCTGGCTGGCTACACCTTC.

This clone occurred a few times. The V and J genes are TRBV19 and TRBJ2-1, with TRBD2 matching over 10 bases. The V segment lost 6 bases and the J segment 2 bases; nucleotides outside the gene matches: 7. This CDR3 region has 16 residues. Germline CDR1 is LNHDA and CDR2 is SQIVND (reference sequence). The CDR3: CASSTMGLAPYNEQFF. CDR3 bases: TGTGCCAGTAGCACCATGGGACTAGCGCCCTACAATGAGCAGTTCTTC.

The V and J genes are TRBV10-2 and TRBJ2-7, with 8 bases that match TRBD2. Germline-derived CDR1 and CDR2 are WSHSY and SAAADI. Germline trimming cut 5 bases from V and 3 bases from J; bases unmatched to any gene: 6. The CDR3 has 14 residues. The CDR3 nucleotides read TGCGCCAGCAGTATAAGCGGGAGTATCTACGAGCAGTACTTC. It codes for CASSISGSIYEQYF.

The chain uses TRBV15 and TRBJ2-5, with 7 bases aligning to TRBD1. Looked up from germline, CDR1 is LNHNV and CDR2 is YYDKDF (reference sequence). V trimming: 4 bases; J trimming: 3 bases; junction bases outside the gene matches: 2. This CDR3 has 13 amino acids. CDR3 in amino acids: CATSTDRKETQYF. In nucleotides, the CDR3 is TGTGCCACCAGCACGGACAGGAAAGAGACCCAGTACTTC.